This TCR beta chain was sequenced for a study of T cell repertoires in cytomegalovirus infection. Study observations and caveats: Identification of carriers of CMV plus the relevant HLA was achieved through cumulative public TCR beta family frequency. HLA-C-restricted, CMV-specific TCR beta clonotypes were dominant ex vivo.

This clonotype was counted a few times. As yet, its antigen is unknown. TCRdb re-called the reads through MiXCR, storing one row per CDR3 protein. The sample holds roughly 500,000 distinct CDR3 sequences; more than 15% are singletons and the top ten take roughly 25%. The germline CDR1 and CDR2 sequences are DFQATT and SNEGSKA (reference sequence). The V segment lost 4 bases and the J segment 3 bases; nucleotides outside the gene matches: 17. The CDR3 length is 18 residues. What was sequenced was CD8+ T cells from PBMCs. This clonotype was obtained from a human donor in good health (CMV status not recorded). Some clones in this sample may be carry-over from other donors' samples. The chain joins TRBV20-1 to TRBJ2-3; 9 positions agree with TRBD2. DNA of the CDR3: TGCAGTGCTAACTATAGATCGGAGCGGGAGGTGGGGACAGATACGCAGTATTTT. This sequence encodes CSANYRSEREVGTDTQYF.